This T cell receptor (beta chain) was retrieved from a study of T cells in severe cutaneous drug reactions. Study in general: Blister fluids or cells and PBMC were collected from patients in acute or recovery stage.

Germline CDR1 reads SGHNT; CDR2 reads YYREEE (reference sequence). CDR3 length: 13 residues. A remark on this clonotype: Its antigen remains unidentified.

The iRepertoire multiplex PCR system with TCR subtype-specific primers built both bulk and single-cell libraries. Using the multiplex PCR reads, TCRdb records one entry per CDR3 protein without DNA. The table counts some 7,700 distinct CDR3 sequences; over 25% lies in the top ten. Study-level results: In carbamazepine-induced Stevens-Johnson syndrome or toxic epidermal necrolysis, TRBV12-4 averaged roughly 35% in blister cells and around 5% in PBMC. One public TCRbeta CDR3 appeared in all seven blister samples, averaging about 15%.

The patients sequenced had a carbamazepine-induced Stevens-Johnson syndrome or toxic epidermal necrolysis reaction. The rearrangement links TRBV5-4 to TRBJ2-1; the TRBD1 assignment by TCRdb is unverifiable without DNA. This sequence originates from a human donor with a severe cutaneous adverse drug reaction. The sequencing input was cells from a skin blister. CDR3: CASSLVGPNEQFF.